These T cell receptor beta chains were read from a single sample in a study of T cells in Graves' hyperthyroidism and ophthalmopathy. TCRdb used MiXCR to reprocess the multiplex PCR reads, holding one entry per CDR3 protein. The sample yields around 660,000 distinct CDR3 sequences, just under 45% seen once. Sequencing was performed on peripheral blood or thyroid tissue (not recorded which). These receptor sequences come from an adult man with Graves' disease, either hyperthyroidism or ophthalmopathy (not recorded which). Each CDR3 is given with its conserved first and last residue. D genes are given only for firm matches. Clone sizes are given selectively: once, few, many, or a class where the clone is expanded.

>TRBJ1-2|NA|TRBV7-2|TRBD1
TGTGCCAGCAGCCATTCCGGGACAGGCCAAGTTAAGAATGGCTACACCTTC
CASSHSGTGQVKNGYTF
>TRBJ1-1|few|TRBV2|NA
TGTGCCAGCAGTAATACAGGGCGGAGCACTGAAGCTTTCTTT
CASSNTGRSTEAFF
>TRBJ1-1|many|TRBV2|NA
TGTGCCAGCAGTGTGAATCGGGGCAAGAACACTGAAGCTTTCTTT
CASSVNRGKNTEAFF
>TRBJ2-5|few|TRBV7-9|NA
TGTGCCAGCAGTTCTCATGGAGAGACCCAGTACTTC
CASSSHGETQYF
>TRBJ2-7|many|TRBV7-9|TRBD2
TGTGCCAGCTCCGGGGGGGGATTCGAGCAGTACTTC
CASSGGGFEQYF
>TRBJ1-4|NA|TRBV11-2|NA
TGTGCCAGCAGTTTAAGGTTCGGTGAAAAACTGTTTTTT
CASSLRFGEKLFF
>TRBJ1-6|NA|TRBV7-8|NA
TGTGCCAGCAGCTTGACGGGAGAGCCAAATTCACCCCTCCACTTT
CASSLTGEPNSPLHF
>TRBJ1-6|once|TRBV29-1|TRBD1
TGCAGCGTTGAAGGGACAGGGAATTCACCCCTCCACTTT
CSVEGTGNSPLHF
>TRBJ1-1|NA|TRBV7-9|NA
TGTGCCAGCAGCTTAGAACCCCGGGCCGCGAACACTGAAGCTTTCTTT
CASSLEPRAANTEAFF
>TRBJ2-5|NA|TRBV2|TRBD2
TGTGCCAGCAGTTTCTTAGCGGGGGCCCAAGAGACCCAGTACTTC
CASSFLAGAQETQYF
>TRBJ1-5|NA|TRBV10-3|NA
TGTGCCATCAGTGAGTCATTGGGCAATCAGCCCCAGCATTTT
CAISESLGNQPQHF
>TRBJ1-5|NA|TRBV19|NA
TGTGCCAGTAGTGGTTGGACGACCGCTAGCAATCAGCCCCAGCATTTT
CASSGWTTASNQPQHF
>TRBJ1-2|NA|TRBV10-3|NA
TGTGCCATCAGCTCACCCTCCTCTAACTATGGCTACACCTTC
CAISSPSSNYGYTF
>TRBJ2-5|NA|TRBV10-3|TRBD1
TGTGCCATCAGCGTGAGGCGACAGGGGGTACGGGAGACCCAGTACTTC
CAISVRRQGVRETQYF
>TRBJ1-1|NA|TRBV12-3/TRBV12-4|NA
TGTGCCAGCACCTCCGGGACGGGGAACACTGAAGCTTTCTTT
CASTSGTGNTEAFF
>TRBJ2-7|many|TRBV7-9|NA
TGTGCCAGCAGCTTAGAGTACGAGCAGTACTTC
CASSLEYEQYF
>TRBJ2-2|NA|TRBV25-1|NA
TGTGCCAGCAGTGAGTTAAAGGGTGCGAACACCGGGGAGCTGTTTTTT
CASSELKGANTGELFF
>TRBJ2-7|NA|TRBV10-3|TRBD1
TGTGCCATCAGTGAGGGGGACAGCAACACCTACGAGCAGTACTTC
CAISEGDSNTYEQYF
>TRBJ2-5|many|TRBV7-9|TRBD1
TGTGCCAGCAGCTTAACCGGACAGGGTGGAGAGACCCAGTACTTC
CASSLTGQGGETQYF
>TRBJ1-4|NA|TRBV9|TRBD1
TGTGCCAGCAGTTCTAGGGACAGGTCTAATGAAAAACTGTTTTTT
CASSSRDRSNEKLFF
>TRBJ2-7|NA|TRBV2|NA
TGTGCCAGCAGTCCAGGTGTAGGGGGTCCCTACGAGCAGTACTTC
CASSPGVGGPYEQYF
>TRBJ1-5|few|TRBV12-3/TRBV12-4|NA
TGTGCCAGCAGTCCGGTAAGGGGAGGCAATCAGCCCCAGCATTTT
CASSPVRGGNQPQHF
>TRBJ2-5|NA|TRBV24-1|NA
TGTGCCAGCAGTCTCGGCAGGGGTCGGGGCCAGTACTTC
CASSLGRGRGQYF
>TRBJ2-5|NA|TRBV2|NA
TGTGCCAGCAGTGCGACGGGGCCCAAAGAGACCCAGTACTTC
CASSATGPKETQYF
>TRBJ1-2|few|TRBV6-6|TRBD1
TGTGCCAGCAGTTCAGGGACAGGCAAAAGTTCCTATGGCTACACCTTC
CASSSGTGKSSYGYTF
>TRBJ1-3|many|TRBV20-1|NA
TGCAGTGCTAGGGTGAAGGCTGGAAACACCATATATTTT
CSARVKAGNTIYF
>TRBJ1-4|NA|TRBV25-1|NA
TGTGCCAGCTGGGGAACTAATGAAAAACTGTTTTTT
CASWGTNEKLFF
>TRBJ1-5|NA|TRBV7-8|NA
TGTGCCAGCAGTGAATGGGAGGGCAATCAGCCCCAGCATTTT
CASSEWEGNQPQHF
>TRBJ1-3|NA|TRBV12-3/TRBV12-4|TRBD1
TGTGCCAGCAGCTCCGGGACAGGGCTAGACACCATATATTTT
CASSSGTGLDTIYF
>TRBJ2-7|few|TRBV12-3/TRBV12-4|NA
TGTGCCAGCAGTTACCCCCAGGGTGAGTGGAACTTC
CASSYPQGEWNF
>TRBJ1-2|NA|TRBV29-1|TRBD1
TGCAGCGTTCAAAACGGGACAGGGGACGTTAACTATGGCTACACCTTC
CSVQNGTGDVNYGYTF
>TRBJ2-7|NA|TRBV25-1|NA
TGTGCCAGCAATTCACACATGGGGAGTTCCTACGAGCAGTACTTC
CASNSHMGSSYEQYF
>TRBJ1-3|few|TRBV2|TRBD1
TGTGCCAGCAGTGAAGTAGGGGGCAAAGGAAACACCATATATTTT
CASSEVGGKGNTIYF
>TRBJ1-2|NA|TRBV24-1|TRBD1
TGTGCCACCAGTGATACCCGGGACAGGGGGCACTATGGCTACACCTTC
CATSDTRDRGHYGYTF
>TRBJ1-6|once|TRBV10-3|TRBD1
TGTGCCATCAGCGAGGGACAGGGGGGGGATCCCCTCCACTTT
CAISEGQGGDPLHF
>TRBJ1-1|many|TRBV11-2|NA
TGTGCCAGCAGCTTAATCAGGGAAGGGAACACTGAAGCTTTCTTT
CASSLIREGNTEAFF
>TRBJ1-1|few|TRBV11-2|NA
TGTGCCAGCAGCCTGTCTTCGACCGTATTGAACACTGAAGCTTTCTTT
CASSLSSTVLNTEAFF
>TRBJ1-5|NA|TRBV24-1|NA
TGTGCCACCAGTGCTAGACGACAGGGCAATCAGCCCCAGCATTTT
CATSARRQGNQPQHF
>TRBJ1-1|many|TRBV12-3/TRBV12-4|NA
TGTGCCAGCAGTTTTGAGGGTGGGAACACTGAAGCTTTCTTT
CASSFEGGNTEAFF
>TRBJ2-2|few|TRBV5-5|NA
TGTGCCAGCAGTCCGGACGCGAACACCGGGGAGCTGTTTTTT
CASSPDANTGELFF